Included here is one T cell receptor beta chain sequence, with context. This sample is drawn from a study of control samples from healthy donors and cancer patients. Data came from immunoSEQ multiplex PCR; TCRdb stores just in-frame clones and leaves some out. The sample consists of around 110,000 clones, 85% to 95% of them appearing once. The ends lost 4 bases at V and 7 bases at J; junction bases unmatched: 6. The CDR3 covers 14 residues. Germline V CDR1 and CDR2: SGHDT, YYEEEE. The chain combines TRBV5-6 with TRBJ1-5; 9 bases line up with TRBD1. Material: blood. The origin of this receptor is a man aged 25-40 years in good health. CDR3 loop: CASSPGTGHQPQHF. CDR3 bases: TGTGCCAGCAGCCCCGGGACAGGGCACCAGCCCCAGCATTTT.